The entry below gives a single T cell receptor (beta chain) sequence along with its context. Its antigen is not known. The study ran its PCR with 60 Vbeta and 13 Jbeta primers. Some clones are missing from TCRdb's copy, which holds only in-frame ones; the method was immunoSEQ multiplex PCR. The sample lists 180,000 or so clones, about 75% occurring once. The sample comes from a study of cytomegalovirus exposure and HLA in healthy donors. Whole-study findings and limits: As a later analysis showed, a missense DCLRE1C variant was linked to trimming of TCR beta V- and J-genes. Specific recognition of CMV antigens was confirmed in vitro for a few chains (all CMV-associated). An analysis done earlier found most TCR beta V segments productive about 87% or about 30% of the time.

Trimming removed 1 base at V and 0 bases at J, with 12 bases between. Looked up from germline, CDR1 is SNHLY and CDR2 is FYNNEI. This CDR3 has 16 residues. Sequencing used PBMCs. The TCR was taken from a man aged 50-59 years in good health and CMV-seropositive. The chain employs TRBV2 and TRBJ1-1; the D gene is possibly TRBD1 (6 bases). CDR3: CASSEGAGALNTEAFF. CDR3 coding DNA: TGTGCCAGCAGTGAAGGGGCAGGGGCCTTGAACACTGAAGCTTTCTTT.